The 17 T cell receptor beta chains presented below share a single source sample, sequenced in a study of blood T cells in healthy people across ages. Through a sample-barcoded 5' primer and a J-beta primer mix, a second PCR was run for roughly 7 to 11 cycles. Each CDR3 protein is one row after TCRdb ran MiXCR on the 5' RACE reads. The sample includes over 550,000 distinct CDR3 sequences, roughly 31% of them seen just once. Sequenced input: blood. Receptors were obtained from a woman of 80 years or more in good health.

This clonotype was seen a few times. This may arise from a read error, as a much more abundant clone is one base away. The V and J genes are TRBV10-3 and TRBJ2-1, with 10 nucleotides matching TRBD2. TRBJ2-7 matches the DNA end more closely, so the J call is doubtful. The CDR3 contains 16 residues. The germline V gene has CDR1 ENHRY and CDR2 SYGVKD. CDR3 nucleotide sequence: TGTGCCATCAGTGAGTCTGAACTAGCGGGGTACAATGAGCAGTACTTC. Translation: CAISESELAGYNEQYF.

As regards this clonotype: This may stem from a read error, because a much larger clone lies one nucleotide away. The chain links TRBV5-1 to TRBJ2-7; 10 bases agree with TRBD2. Germline CDR1 and CDR2: SGHRS and YFSETQ. The CDR3 loop spans 14 amino acids. This CDR3 reads CASGFTSGDYEQYF. CDR3 bases: TGCGCCAGCGGCTTCACTAGCGGGGACTACGAGCAGTACTTC. Variable domain in full (rest from reference TRBV5-1 and TRBJ2-7): KAGVTQTPRYLIKTRGQQVTLSCSPISGHRSVSWYQQTPGQGLQFLFEYFSETQRNKGNFPGRFSGRQFSNSRSEMNVSTLELGDSALYLCASGFTSGDYEQYFGPGTRLTVT.

The chain employs TRBV2 and TRBJ2-7, with unresolved D. Germline V gene lookup returns CDR1 SNHLY and CDR2 FYNNEI. CDR3 length: 14 amino acids. Trimming pared 7 bases from V and 3 bases from J, leaving 16 bases between. The CDR3 DNA sequence: TGTGCCAGCACGACCGAATTTAGGAACTACGAGCAGTACTTC. This codes for CASTTEFRNYEQYF.

This clonotype was counted ten times or more. The chain recombines TRBV7-3 with TRBJ1-1; tentative D call: TRBD1 (6 bases). V was pared by 5 bases and J by 5 bases, with 18 bases between. CDR1 and CDR2 (germline): SGHTA, FQGTGA. The CDR3 is made up of 15 amino acids. CDR3 sequence reads: CASSRTVARGTEAFF. The CDR3 DNA is TGTGCCAGCAGCCGGACAGTCGCGAGGGGGACTGAAGCTTTCTTT.

This clonotype was seen a handful of times. The rearrangement links TRBV5-1 to TRBJ2-5; 7 bases agree with TRBD2. Germline-derived CDR1 and CDR2 are SGHRS and YFSETQ. The CDR3 sequence is 16 residues long. After removal of 0 bases from V and 0 bases from J, the junction contained 5 bases not matched to a gene. CDR3 in amino acids: CASSLVGRGYQETQYF. Written as DNA, the CDR3 is TGCGCCAGCAGCTTGGTGGGGCGGGGGTACCAAGAGACCCAGTACTTC. Full variable domain (rest looked up from reference TRBV5-1 and TRBJ2-5): KAGVTQTPRYLIKTRGQQVTLSCSPISGHRSVSWYQQTPGQGLQFLFEYFSETQRNKGNFPGRFSGRQFSNSRSEMNVSTLELGDSALYLCASSLVGRGYQETQYFGPGTRLLVL.

This clonotype was observed many times. V usage is TRBV15 and J usage is TRBJ1-2; possible D gene TRBD1, 5 bases. The germline V and J ends were trimmed by 0 bases and 0 bases, with 14 bases remaining between them. The CDR3 sequence is 17 residues long. Germline V lookup: CDR1 LNHNV, CDR2 YYDKDF (reference sequence). The CDR3 here is CATSRENTGATNYGYTF. The CDR3 nucleotides read TGTGCCACCAGCAGAGAAAACACCGGGGCCACTAACTATGGCTACACCTTC.

This clonotype was counted only a few times. This chain uses TRBV2 with TRBJ1-4; 9 bases fit TRBD1. The CDR3 contains 16 residues. Unmatched junction bases numbered 9, after V lost 3 bases and J lost 7 bases. The germline gives CDR1 SNHLY, CDR2 FYNNEI. The CDR3 nucleotides read TGTGCCAGCAGTGATTTGGACAGGGGACTAGGTGAAAAACTGTTTTTT. Translation: CASSDLDRGLGEKLFF. Drawing the rest from reference TRBV2 and TRBJ1-4, the complete variable domain is EPEVTQTPSHQVTQMGQEVILRCVPISNHLYFYWYRQILGQKVEFLVSFYNNEISEKSEIFDDQFSVERPDGSNFTLKIRSTKLEDSAMYFCASSDLDRGLGEKLFFGSGTQLSVL.

This clonotype was observed a handful of times. It may be a read error: a sequence one base away is much more abundant. V and J are TRBV7-8 and TRBJ2-7; TRBD1 aligns across 9 bases. Germline values: CDR1 SGHVS, CDR2 FQNEAQ. After removal of 5 bases from V and 6 bases from J, the junction contained 11 bases not matched to a gene. The length of the CDR3 is 15 residues. Here the CDR3 DNA reads TGTGCCAGCAGCGCAGCGGGGACAGGGTCTCGCGAGCAGTACTTC. Protein sequence: CASSAAGTGSREQYF.

This clonotype was recorded many times. V and J are TRBV7-2 and TRBJ1-2; D is perhaps TRBD1 (6 bases). Germline assignment: CDR1 SGHTA and CDR2 FQGNSA. The CDR3 length is 15 residues. Trimming pared 5 bases from V and 4 bases from J, leaving 17 bases between. The CDR3: CASSPAGVGAYGYTF. The DNA for the CDR3 is TGTGCCAGCAGCCCGGCAGGGGTGGGAGCCTATGGCTACACCTTC.

On this clonotype: A much larger clone differs by one base, so this may be a read error. The genes are TRBV6-1 and TRBJ2-5; tentatively, D is TRBD1 or TRBD2 (6 bases each). Germline loops: CDR1 MNHNS, CDR2 SASEGT. V lost 2 bases, J lost 11 bases, and 21 bases lay in between. This CDR3 region has 15 residues. In DNA form, the CDR3 reads TGTGCCAGCAGTGAAACGGGGGCAACCTGCAATGAGCAGTACTTC. It yields the protein CASSETGATCNEQYF.

This clonotype has more than one count but fewer than ten. With a much larger clone just one base away, this may be a read error. The V gene is TRBV20-1, the J gene TRBJ2-7; 8 bases match TRBD2. Unmatched junction bases numbered 14, after V lost 1 base and J lost 6 bases. The germline CDR1 and CDR2 sequences are DFQATT and SNEGSKA (reference sequence). The CDR3 runs to 16 residues. CDR3 loop: CSARVVIAGSRSEQYF. The CDR3 DNA follows: TGCAGTGCTAGAGTAGTAATAGCGGGGAGTCGAAGCGAGCAGTACTTC.

This clonotype was seen repeatedly, ten times or more. The chain couples TRBV7-2 to TRBJ1-5; no clear D gene. V was shortened by 5 bases and J by 5 bases, with 10 bases between the two germline ends. Germline V gene lookup returns CDR1 SGHTA and CDR2 FQGNSA. This CDR3 is built from 13 residues. DNA of the CDR3: TGTGCCAGCAGCGAGAGGTCGGATCAGCCCCAGCATTTT. This translates into CASSERSDQPQHF.

This clonotype was seen ten or more times. This chain uses TRBV29-1 with TRBJ1-5; no firm D call. CDR1 and CDR2 from the germline V gene are SQVTM and ANQGSEA. This CDR3 is built from 15 residues. V was shortened by 4 bases and J by 0 bases, with 13 bases between the two germline ends. CDR3 protein: CSVGQAGGSNQPQHF. The CDR3 DNA reads as TGCAGCGTTGGCCAGGCCGGAGGTAGCAATCAGCCCCAGCATTTT.

The chain uses TRBV5-1 and TRBJ2-5, with 10 bases that match TRBD2. The junction had 13 bases not matched to a gene; V was cut back by 3 bases and J by 5 bases. The germline V gene encodes CDR1 SGHRS and CDR2 YFSETQ. The CDR3 sequence is 17 residues long. The CDR3 loop reads CASSWDSSGGTSETQYF. In DNA form, the CDR3 reads TGCGCCAGCAGCTGGGACAGTAGCGGGGGGACGAGCGAGACCCAGTACTTC.

With respect to this clonotype: A read error is possible here, since a much larger clone lies one base away. V and J are TRBV20-1 and TRBJ2-4; 7 bases line up with TRBD2. The J call is uncertain, as TRBJ2-5 better fits the DNA end. The CDR3 contains 14 residues. Germline CDR1 DFQATT, CDR2 SNEGSKA (reference sequence). The CDR3 DNA reads as TGCAGTGCTAGCACTAACGGGGGGCAAGAGACCCAGTACTTC. Protein sequence: CSASTNGGQETQYF.

The chain recombines TRBV7-9 with TRBJ1-5; a possible D gene is TRBD1 (5 bases). V was cut by 3 bases and J by 11 bases, with 17 bases left in between. Germline CDR1 SEHNR, CDR2 FQNEAQ (reference sequence). CDR3 length: 14 residues. DNA of the CDR3: TGTGCCAGCAGCTTCGGGGGGGACCCCTCGTCCCAGCATTTT. Amino acid sequence: CASSFGGDPSSQHF. The variable domain in full, completed from reference TRBV7-9 and TRBJ1-5, reads DTGVSQNPRHKITKRGQNVTFRCDPISEHNRLYWYRQTLGQGPEFLTYFQNEAQLEKSRLLSDRFSAERPKGSFSTLEIQRTEQGDSAMYLCASSFGGDPSSQHFGDGTRLSIL.

The chain is built from TRBV2 and TRBJ2-5, with D possibly TRBD2 on 6 matching bases. The J call is in doubt because the DNA end fits TRBJ2-7 better. CDR3 length: 12 residues. The germline V gene has CDR1 SNHLY and CDR2 FYNNEI. CDR3 in DNA: TGTGCCAGCAGGGGACTCCCGAACGAGCAGTACTTC. This sequence encodes CASRGLPNEQYF.